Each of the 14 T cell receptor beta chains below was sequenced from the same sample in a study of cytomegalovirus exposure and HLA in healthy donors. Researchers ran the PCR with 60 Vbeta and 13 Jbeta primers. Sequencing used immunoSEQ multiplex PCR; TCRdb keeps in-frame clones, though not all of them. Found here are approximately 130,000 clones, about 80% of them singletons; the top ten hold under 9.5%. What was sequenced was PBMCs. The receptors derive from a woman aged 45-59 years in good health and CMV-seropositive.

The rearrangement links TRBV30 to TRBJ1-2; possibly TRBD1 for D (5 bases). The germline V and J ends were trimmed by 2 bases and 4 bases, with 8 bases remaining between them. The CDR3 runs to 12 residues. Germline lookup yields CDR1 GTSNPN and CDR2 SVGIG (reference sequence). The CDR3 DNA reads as TGTGCCTGGAGTTGGGGCAGCTATGGCTACACCTTC. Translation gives CAWSWGSYGYTF.

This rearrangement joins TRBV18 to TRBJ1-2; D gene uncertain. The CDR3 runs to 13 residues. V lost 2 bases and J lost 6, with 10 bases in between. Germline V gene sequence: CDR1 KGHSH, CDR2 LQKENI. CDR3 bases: TGTGCCAGCTCACCAGAGGGTGTACATGGCTACACCTTC. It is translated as CASSPEGVHGYTF.

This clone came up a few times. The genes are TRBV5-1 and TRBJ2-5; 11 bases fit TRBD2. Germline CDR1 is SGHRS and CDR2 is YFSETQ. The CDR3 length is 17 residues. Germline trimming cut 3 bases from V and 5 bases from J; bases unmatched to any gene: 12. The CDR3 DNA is TGCGCCAGCAGCTCGGGGATAGCGGGAGGGCCGGGGGAGACCCAGTACTTC. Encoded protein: CASSSGIAGGPGETQYF. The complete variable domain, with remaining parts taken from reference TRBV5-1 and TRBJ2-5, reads KAGVTQTPRYLIKTRGQQVTLSCSPISGHRSVSWYQQTPGQGLQFLFEYFSETQRNKGNFPGRFSGRQFSNSRSEMNVSTLELGDSALYLCASSSGIAGGPGETQYFGPGTRLLVL.

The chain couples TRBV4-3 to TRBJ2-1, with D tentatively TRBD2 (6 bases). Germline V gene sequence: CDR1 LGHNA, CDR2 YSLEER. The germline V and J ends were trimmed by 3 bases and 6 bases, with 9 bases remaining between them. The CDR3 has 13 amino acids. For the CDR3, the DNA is TGCGCCAGCAGCCAGGTACTAGCCAATGAGCAGTTCTTC. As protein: CASSQVLANEQFF.

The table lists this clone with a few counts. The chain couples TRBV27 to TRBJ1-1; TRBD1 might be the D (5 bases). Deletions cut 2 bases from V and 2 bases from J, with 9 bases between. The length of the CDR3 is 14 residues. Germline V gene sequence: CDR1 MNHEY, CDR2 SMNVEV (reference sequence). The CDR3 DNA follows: TGTGCCAGCAGTTTAATGACAGCCAACACTGAAGCTTTCTTT. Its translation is CASSLMTANTEAFF.

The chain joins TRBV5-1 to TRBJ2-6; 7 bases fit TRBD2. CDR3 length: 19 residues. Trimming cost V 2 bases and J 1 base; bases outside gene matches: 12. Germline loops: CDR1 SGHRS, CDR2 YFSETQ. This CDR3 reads CASSLFRRRGVSGANVLTF. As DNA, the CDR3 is TGCGCCAGCAGCTTATTTCGAAGACGGGGGGTTTCTGGGGCCAACGTCCTGACTTTC.

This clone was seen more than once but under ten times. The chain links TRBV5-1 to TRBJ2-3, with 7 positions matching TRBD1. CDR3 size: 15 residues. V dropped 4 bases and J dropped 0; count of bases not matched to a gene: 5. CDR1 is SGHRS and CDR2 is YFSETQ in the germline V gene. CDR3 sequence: CASSPTGASTDTQYF. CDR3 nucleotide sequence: TGCGCCAGCAGCCCCACAGGGGCCAGCACAGATACGCAGTATTTT.

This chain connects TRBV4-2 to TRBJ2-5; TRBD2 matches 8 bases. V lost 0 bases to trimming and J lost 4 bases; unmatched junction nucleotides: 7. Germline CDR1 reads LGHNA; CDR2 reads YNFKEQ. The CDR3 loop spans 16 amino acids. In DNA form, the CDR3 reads TGTGCCAGCAGCCAAGAGTGGCGGGGGGTGAGAGAGACCCAGTACTTC. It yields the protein CASSQEWRGVRETQYF.

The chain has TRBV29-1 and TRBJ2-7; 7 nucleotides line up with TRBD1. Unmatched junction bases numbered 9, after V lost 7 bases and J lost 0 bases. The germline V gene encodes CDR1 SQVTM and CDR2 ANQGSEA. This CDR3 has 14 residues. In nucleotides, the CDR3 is TGCAGCGGCAGAACAGGGGCCCCCTCCTACGAGCAGTACTTC. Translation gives CSGRTGAPSYEQYF.

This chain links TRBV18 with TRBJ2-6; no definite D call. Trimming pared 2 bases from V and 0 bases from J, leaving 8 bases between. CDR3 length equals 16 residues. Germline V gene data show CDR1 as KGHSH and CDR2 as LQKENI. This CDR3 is CASSPASSSGANVLTF. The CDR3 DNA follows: TGTGCCAGCTCACCAGCTTCCAGCTCTGGGGCCAACGTCCTGACTTTC.

Here the CDR3 reads CAISPGQEFGYTF. Written as DNA, the CDR3 is TGTGCCATCAGCCCGGGACAGGAATTTGGCTACACCTTC. The chain joins TRBV10-3 to TRBJ1-2, with 8 positions matching TRBD1. Germline trimming cut 6 bases from V and 7 bases from J; bases unmatched to any gene: 7. Germline CDR1 reads ENHRY; CDR2 reads SYGVKD. CDR3 length: 13 amino acids.

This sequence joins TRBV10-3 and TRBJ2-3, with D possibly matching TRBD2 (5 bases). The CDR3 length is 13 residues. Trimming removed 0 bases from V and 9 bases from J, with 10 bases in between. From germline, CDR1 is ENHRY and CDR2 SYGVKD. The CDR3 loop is CAISESEDGTQYF. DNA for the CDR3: TGTGCCATCAGTGAGTCGGAGGACGGCACGCAGTATTTT.

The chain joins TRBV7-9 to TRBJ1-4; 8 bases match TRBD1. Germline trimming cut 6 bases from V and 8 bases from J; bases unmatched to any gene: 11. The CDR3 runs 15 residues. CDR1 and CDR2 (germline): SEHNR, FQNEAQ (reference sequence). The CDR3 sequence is CASSFRQGRGEKLFF. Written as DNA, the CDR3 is TGTGCCAGCAGTTTCCGACAGGGGCGAGGCGAAAAACTGTTTTTT.

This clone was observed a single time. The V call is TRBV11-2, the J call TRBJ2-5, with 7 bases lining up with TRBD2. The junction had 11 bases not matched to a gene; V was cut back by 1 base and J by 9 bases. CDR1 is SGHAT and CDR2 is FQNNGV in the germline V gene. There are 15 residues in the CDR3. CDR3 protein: CASSLVTRGREAQYF. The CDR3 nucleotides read TGTGCCAGCAGCTTAGTGACTCGAGGGAGGGAGGCCCAGTACTTC.